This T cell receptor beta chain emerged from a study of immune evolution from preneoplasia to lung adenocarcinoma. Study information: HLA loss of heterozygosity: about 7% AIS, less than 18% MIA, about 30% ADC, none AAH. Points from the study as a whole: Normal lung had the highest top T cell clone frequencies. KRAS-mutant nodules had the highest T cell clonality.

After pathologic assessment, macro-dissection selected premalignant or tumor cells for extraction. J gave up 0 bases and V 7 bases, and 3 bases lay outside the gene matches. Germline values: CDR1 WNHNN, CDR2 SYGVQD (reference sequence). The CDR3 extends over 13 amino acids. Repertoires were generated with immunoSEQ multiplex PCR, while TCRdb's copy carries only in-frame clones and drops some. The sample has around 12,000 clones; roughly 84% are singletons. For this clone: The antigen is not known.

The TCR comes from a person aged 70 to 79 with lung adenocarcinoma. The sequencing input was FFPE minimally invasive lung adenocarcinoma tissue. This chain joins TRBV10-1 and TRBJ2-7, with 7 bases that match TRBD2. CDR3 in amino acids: CASKASGSYEQYF. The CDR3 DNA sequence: TGCGCCAGCAAGGCTAGCGGCTCCTACGAGCAGTACTTC.